This TCR beta chain stems from a study of response to subunit inactivated influenza vaccine. Study-wide results and caveats: The authors suggested that every seasonal influenza vaccination recruits few new T cells.

Using its own MiXCR run on the RT-PCR reads, TCRdb lists one record per CDR3 protein. Found here are approximately 730,000 distinct CDR3 sequences, 11% to 15% of them singletons; the top ten hold 6% to 7%. The V gene lost 3 bases and the J gene lost 7 bases, with 17 bases spanning the gap. CDR1 and CDR2 (germline): SGHTS, YDEGEE. This CDR3 region has 15 residues. This clonotype was seen more than once but under ten times. The target antigen is unknown. The genes are TRBV5-8 and TRBJ2-1; weak D call: TRBD1 (5 bases). This receptor was taken from a man between 50 and 59 years old who received an inactivated influenza vaccine. This specimen consisted of PBMCs from blood, obtained approximately 15 days before vaccination. CDR3 DNA: TGTGCCAGCAGCTATGTCTACAGGAATGTAAATGAGCAGTTCTTC. It encodes CASSYVYRNVNEQFF.